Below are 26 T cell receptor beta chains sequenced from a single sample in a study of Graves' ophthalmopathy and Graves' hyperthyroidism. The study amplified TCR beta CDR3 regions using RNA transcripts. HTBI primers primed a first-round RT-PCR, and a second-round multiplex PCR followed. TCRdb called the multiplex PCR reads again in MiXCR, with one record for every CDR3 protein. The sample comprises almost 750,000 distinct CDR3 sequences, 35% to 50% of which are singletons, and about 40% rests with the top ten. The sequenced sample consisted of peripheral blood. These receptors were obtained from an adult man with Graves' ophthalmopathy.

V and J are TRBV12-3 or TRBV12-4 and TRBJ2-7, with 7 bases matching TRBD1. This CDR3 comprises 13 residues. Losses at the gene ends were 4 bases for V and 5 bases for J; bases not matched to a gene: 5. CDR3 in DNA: TGTGCCAGCAGTTCGACAGGGACCCACGAGCAGTACTTC. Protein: CASSSTGTHEQYF.

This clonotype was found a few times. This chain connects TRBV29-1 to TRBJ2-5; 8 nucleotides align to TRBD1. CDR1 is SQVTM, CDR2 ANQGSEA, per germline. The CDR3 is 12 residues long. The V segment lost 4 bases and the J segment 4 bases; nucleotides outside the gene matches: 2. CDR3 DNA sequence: TGCAGCGTTGTCGACAGGGGAGAGACCCAGTACTTC. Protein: CSVVDRGETQYF. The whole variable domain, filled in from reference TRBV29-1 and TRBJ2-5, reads SAVISQKPSRDICQRGTSLTIQCQVDSQVTMMFWYRQQPGQSLTLIATANQGSEATYESGFVIDKFPISRPNLTFSTLTVSNMSPEDSSIYLCSVVDRGETQYFGPGTRLLVL.

Here the CDR3 DNA reads TGTGCCAGCAGCTTAGGCAGGGGTCCGGGGAGTGAAGCTTTCTTT. Translating it yields CASSLGRGPGSEAFF. This chain connects TRBV7-9 to TRBJ1-1, with D tentatively TRBD1 (6 bases). Between the trimmed V and J ends, which lost 1 base and 7 bases, there was a span of 16 bases. The CDR3 sequence is 15 residues long. Germline-derived CDR1 and CDR2 are SEHNR and FQNEAQ (reference sequence).

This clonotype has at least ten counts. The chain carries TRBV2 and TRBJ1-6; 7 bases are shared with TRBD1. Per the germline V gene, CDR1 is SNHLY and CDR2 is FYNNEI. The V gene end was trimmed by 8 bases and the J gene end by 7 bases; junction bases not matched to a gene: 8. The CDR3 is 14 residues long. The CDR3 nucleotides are TGTGCCAGCTGCGGGGACAGTAGAAATTCACCCCTCCACTTT. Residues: CASCGDSRNSPLHF. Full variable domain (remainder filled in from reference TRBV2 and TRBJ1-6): EPEVTQTPSHQVTQMGQEVILRCVPISNHLYFYWYRQILGQKVEFLVSFYNNEISEKSEIFDDQFSVERPDGSNFTLKIRSTKLEDSAMYFCASCGDSRNSPLHFGNGTRLTVT.

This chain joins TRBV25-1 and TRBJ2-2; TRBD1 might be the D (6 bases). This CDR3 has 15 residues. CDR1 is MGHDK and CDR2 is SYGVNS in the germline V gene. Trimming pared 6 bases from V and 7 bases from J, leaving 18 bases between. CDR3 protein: CASRARTGSGGELFF. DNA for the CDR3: TGTGCCAGCAGGGCTAGAACAGGGTCGGGCGGGGAGCTGTTTTTT.

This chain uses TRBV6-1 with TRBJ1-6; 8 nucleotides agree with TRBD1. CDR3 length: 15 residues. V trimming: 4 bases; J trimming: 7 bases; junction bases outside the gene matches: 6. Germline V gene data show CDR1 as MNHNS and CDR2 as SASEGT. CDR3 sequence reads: CASSVTGTGNSPLHF. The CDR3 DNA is TGTGCCAGCAGTGTAACCGGGACAGGAAATTCACCCCTCCACTTT.

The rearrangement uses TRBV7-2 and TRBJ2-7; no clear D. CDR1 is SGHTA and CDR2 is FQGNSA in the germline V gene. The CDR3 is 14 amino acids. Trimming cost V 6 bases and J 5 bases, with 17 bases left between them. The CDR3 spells CASSLLPGPDEQYF. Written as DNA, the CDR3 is TGTGCCAGCAGTTTACTTCCCGGGCCGGACGAGCAGTACTTC.

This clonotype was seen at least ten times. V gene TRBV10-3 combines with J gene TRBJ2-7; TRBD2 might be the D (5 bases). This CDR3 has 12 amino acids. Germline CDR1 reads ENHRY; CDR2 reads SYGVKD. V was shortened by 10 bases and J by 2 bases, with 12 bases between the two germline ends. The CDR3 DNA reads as TGTGCCACCCTGGGAGCTCCCTACGAGCAGTACTTC. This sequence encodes CATLGAPYEQYF.

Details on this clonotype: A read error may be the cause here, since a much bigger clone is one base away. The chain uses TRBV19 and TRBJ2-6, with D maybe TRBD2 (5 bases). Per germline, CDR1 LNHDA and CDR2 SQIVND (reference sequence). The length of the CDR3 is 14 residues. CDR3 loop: CASSIAKAANVLAF. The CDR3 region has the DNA TGTGCCAGTAGTATAGCGAAAGCGGCCAACGTCCTGGCTTTC.

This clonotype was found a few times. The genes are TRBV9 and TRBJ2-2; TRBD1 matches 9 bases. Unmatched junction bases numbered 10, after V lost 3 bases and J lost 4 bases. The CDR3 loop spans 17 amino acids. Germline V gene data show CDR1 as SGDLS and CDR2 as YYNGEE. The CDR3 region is CASSGEGGQGRTGELFF. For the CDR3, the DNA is TGTGCCAGCAGCGGAGAGGGGGGACAGGGTCGCACCGGGGAGCTGTTTTTT.

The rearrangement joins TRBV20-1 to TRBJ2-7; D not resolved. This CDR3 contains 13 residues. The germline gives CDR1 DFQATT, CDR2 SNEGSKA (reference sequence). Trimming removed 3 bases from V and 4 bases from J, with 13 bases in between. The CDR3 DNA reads TGCAGTGCTAGTAGTCCCGGTGCTTACGAGCAGTACTTC. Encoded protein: CSASSPGAYEQYF.

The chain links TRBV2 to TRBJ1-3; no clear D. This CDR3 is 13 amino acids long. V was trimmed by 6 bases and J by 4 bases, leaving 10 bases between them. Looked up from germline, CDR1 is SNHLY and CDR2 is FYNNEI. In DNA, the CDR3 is TGTGCCAGCAGCGGAGGACGGGGAAACACCATATATTTT. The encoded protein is CASSGGRGNTIYF.

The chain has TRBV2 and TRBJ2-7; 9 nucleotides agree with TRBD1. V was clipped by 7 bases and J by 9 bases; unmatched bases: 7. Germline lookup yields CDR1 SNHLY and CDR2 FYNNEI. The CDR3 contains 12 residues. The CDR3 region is CASKGQGGGQYF. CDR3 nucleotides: TGTGCCAGCAAGGGACAGGGAGGAGGGCAGTACTTC.

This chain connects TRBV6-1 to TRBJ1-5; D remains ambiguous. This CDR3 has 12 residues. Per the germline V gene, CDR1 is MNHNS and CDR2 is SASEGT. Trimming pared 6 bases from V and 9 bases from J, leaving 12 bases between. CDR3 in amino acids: CASSARVRPQHF. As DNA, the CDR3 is TGTGCCAGCAGCGCACGAGTTAGGCCCCAGCATTTT.

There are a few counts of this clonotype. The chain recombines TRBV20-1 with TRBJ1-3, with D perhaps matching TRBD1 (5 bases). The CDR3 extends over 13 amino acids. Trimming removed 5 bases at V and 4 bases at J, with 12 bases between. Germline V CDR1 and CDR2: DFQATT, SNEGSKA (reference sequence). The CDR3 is CSAVQVGGNTIYF. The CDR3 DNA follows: TGCAGTGCTGTACAGGTGGGAGGAAACACCATATATTTT.

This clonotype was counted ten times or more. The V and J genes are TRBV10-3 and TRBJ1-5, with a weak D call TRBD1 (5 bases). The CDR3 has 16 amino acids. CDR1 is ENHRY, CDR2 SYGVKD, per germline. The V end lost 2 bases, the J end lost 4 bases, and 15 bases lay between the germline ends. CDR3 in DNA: TGTGCCATCAGTGAGAATACCGGGGGTACTAATCAGCCCCAGCATTTT. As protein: CAISENTGGTNQPQHF.

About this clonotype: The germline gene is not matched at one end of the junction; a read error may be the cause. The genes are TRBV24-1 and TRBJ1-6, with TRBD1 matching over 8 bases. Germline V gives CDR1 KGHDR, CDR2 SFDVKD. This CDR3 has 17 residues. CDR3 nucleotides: TGTGCCAGCAGTATTGTGACAGGGGACCCCTATAATTCACCCCTCCACTTT. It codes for CASSIVTGDPYNSPLHF.

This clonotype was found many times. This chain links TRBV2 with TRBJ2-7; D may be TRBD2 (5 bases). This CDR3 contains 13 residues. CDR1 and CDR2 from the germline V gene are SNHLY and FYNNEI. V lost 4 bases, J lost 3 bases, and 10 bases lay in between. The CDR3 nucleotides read TGTGCCAGCAGTGCCGGGATGGGCTACGAGCAGTACTTC. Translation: CASSAGMGYEQYF. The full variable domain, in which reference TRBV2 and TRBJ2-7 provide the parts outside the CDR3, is EPEVTQTPSHQVTQMGQEVILRCVPISNHLYFYWYRQILGQKVEFLVSFYNNEISEKSEIFDDQFSVERPDGSNFTLKIRSTKLEDSAMYFCASSAGMGYEQYFGPGTRLTVT.

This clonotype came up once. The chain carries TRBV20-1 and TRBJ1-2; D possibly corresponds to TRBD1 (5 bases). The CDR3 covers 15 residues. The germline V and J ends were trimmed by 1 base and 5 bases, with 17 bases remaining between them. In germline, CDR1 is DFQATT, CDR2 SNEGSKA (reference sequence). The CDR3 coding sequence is TGCAGTGCTAGAGGGAACCCGGGACTAAGATATGGCTACACCTTC. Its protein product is CSARGNPGLRYGYTF.

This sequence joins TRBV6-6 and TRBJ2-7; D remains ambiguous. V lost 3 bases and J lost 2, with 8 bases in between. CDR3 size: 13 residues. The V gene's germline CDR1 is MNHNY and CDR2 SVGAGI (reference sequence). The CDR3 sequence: CASSYTSPYEQYF. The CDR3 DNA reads TGTGCCAGCAGTTATACCTCTCCCTACGAGCAGTACTTC.

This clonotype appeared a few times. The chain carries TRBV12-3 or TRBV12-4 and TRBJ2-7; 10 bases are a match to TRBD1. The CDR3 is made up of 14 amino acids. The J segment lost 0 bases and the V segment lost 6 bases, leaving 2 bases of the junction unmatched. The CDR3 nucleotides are TGTGCCAGCAGGGGACAGGGGCGCTCCTACGAGCAGTACTTC. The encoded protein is CASRGQGRSYEQYF.

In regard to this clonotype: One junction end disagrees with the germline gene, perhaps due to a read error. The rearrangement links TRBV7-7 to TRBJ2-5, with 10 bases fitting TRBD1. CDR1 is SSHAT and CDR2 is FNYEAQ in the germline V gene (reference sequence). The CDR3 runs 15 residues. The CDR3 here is CASSTGQGGRETQYF. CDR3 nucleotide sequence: TGTGCTAGCAGTACCGGACAGGGGGGTAGAGAGACCCAGTACTTC.

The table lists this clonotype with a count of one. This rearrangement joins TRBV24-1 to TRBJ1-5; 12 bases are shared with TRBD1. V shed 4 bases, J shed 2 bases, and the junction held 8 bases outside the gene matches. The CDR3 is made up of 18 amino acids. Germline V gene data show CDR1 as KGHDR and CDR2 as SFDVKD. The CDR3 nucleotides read TGTGCCACCAGTGACCCAGGGACAGGGGGCAATGGCAATCAGCCCCAGCATTTT. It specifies CATSDPGTGGNGNQPQHF.

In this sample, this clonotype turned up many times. The CDR3 protein is CASSLRQGDAEAFF. In DNA, the CDR3 is TGCGCCAGCAGCTTGAGACAGGGGGACGCTGAAGCTTTCTTT. V usage is TRBV5-1 and J usage is TRBJ1-1; 9 bases are a match to TRBD1. After removal of 1 base from V and 6 bases from J, the junction contained 4 bases not matched to a gene. CDR1 is SGHRS, CDR2 YFSETQ, per germline. The CDR3 runs 14 residues.

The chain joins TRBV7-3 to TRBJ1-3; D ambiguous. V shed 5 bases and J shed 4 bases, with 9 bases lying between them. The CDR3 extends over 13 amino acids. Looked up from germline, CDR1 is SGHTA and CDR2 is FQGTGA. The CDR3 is CASSPGVGNTIYF. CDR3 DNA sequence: TGTGCCAGCAGCCCCGGTGTAGGAAACACCATATATTTT.

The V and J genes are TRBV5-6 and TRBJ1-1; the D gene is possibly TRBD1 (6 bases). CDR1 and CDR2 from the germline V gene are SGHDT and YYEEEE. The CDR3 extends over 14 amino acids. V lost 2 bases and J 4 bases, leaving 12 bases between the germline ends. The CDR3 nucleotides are TGTGCCAGCAGCTTTGGGGGGCAGGGCACTGAAGCTTTCTTT. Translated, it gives CASSFGGQGTEAFF. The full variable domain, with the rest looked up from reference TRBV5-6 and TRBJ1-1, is DAGVTQSPTHLIKTRGQQVTLRCSPKSGHDTVSWYQQALGQGPQFIFQYYEEEERQRGNFPDRFSGHQFPNYSSELNVNALLLGDSALYLCASSFGGQGTEAFFGQGTRLTVV.